One sample yielded the 30 T cell receptor beta chains listed below, sequenced in a study of spatial heterogeneity in lung cancer. Overall study results and limits: It was found that expanded intratumoral alpha and beta TCR counts tracked tumor mutation counts.

Time point described: sample taken at primary tumor resection. TCRdb re-analysed the 5' RACE reads in MiXCR, keeping a single row per CDR3 protein. Here the sample spans approximately 7,000 distinct CDR3 sequences, around 14% being singletons. Antigens of these TCRs are unknown. This sample comprised lung tumor tissue, obtained at surgery. The receptor source for this set is a male donor with early-stage non-small cell lung cancer.

Points on this clonotype: Because this beta chain is a stray read in a library intended to capture alpha chains, its abundance should not be given much weight. This sequence joins TRBV20-1 and TRBJ2-3, with 7 bases matching TRBD2. This CDR3 has 13 residues. Looked up from germline, CDR1 is DFQATT and CDR2 is SNEGSKA (reference sequence). The CDR3 bases are TGCAGAGGACTAGAAGCTGGCACAGATACGCAGTATTTT. It specifies CRGLEAGTDTQYF.

This clonotype was recorded at least ten times. This beta chain represents an off-target read in a library built for alpha chains; its size is of limited meaning. The chain combines TRBV24-1 with TRBJ1-5; possibly TRBD1 for D (5 bases). The V end was cut by 3 bases, the J end by 1 base, with 12 bases between. Germline assignment: CDR1 KGHDR and CDR2 SFDVKD. This CDR3 has 16 amino acids. This chain's CDR3 is CATSDKGTISNQPQHF. The CDR3 DNA is TGTGCCACCAGTGATAAAGGGACGATCAGCAATCAGCCCCAGCATTTT.

This clonotype occurred many times. A library prepared for alpha chains yielded this beta chain as an off-target read; its size is of little meaning. The CDR3 nucleotides are TGCAGTGCTAGAGATCGAACGGGGCTCAATTCACCCCTCCACTTT. This sequence encodes CSARDRTGLNSPLHF. The V and J genes are TRBV20-1 and TRBJ1-6; possible D gene TRBD1, 5 bases. Per the germline V gene, CDR1 is DFQATT and CDR2 is SNEGSKA (reference sequence). The CDR3 covers 15 residues. Trimming removed 0 bases from V and 7 bases from J, with 13 bases in between.

This clonotype is medium-sized by share. Within a library made for alpha chains, this beta chain is off target, and its count is uninformative. The chain employs TRBV11-2 and TRBJ2-1; D is undetermined. This CDR3 is 13 amino acids long. The V and J ends lost 5 bases and 8 bases respectively, with 13 bases between them. Germline V gene sequence: CDR1 SGHAT, CDR2 FQNNGV. CDR3 coding DNA: TGTGCCAGCAGCCCCCACTCTATTGATGAGCAGTTCTTC. Translation: CASSPHSIDEQFF.

Ten or more counts support this clonotype. This beta chain turned up in a library designed for alpha chains; as an off-target read, its abundance says little. V gene TRBV7-2 combines with J gene TRBJ1-1; 10 nucleotides match TRBD1. Trimming removed 5 bases from V and 0 bases from J; junction bases left unmatched: 9. Germline lookup yields CDR1 SGHTA and CDR2 FQGNSA. The CDR3 is made up of 17 amino acids. The CDR3 here is CASSRGTGAPMNTEAFF. The CDR3 nucleotides read TGTGCCAGCAGCAGAGGGACAGGGGCCCCCATGAACACTGAAGCTTTCTTT.

This clonotype has ten or more counts. Little can be read into the size of this beta chain, an off-target read in a library designed for alpha chains. The gene calls are TRBV7-9 and TRBJ1-2, with TRBD1 identical over 9 bases. Losses at the gene ends were 5 bases for V and 6 bases for J; bases not matched to a gene: 4. CDR1 is SEHNR, CDR2 FQNEAQ, per germline (reference sequence). CDR3 length: 13 amino acids. CDR3 sequence reads: CASSPQGANGYTF. CDR3 bases: TGTGCCAGCAGCCCACAGGGGGCGAATGGCTACACCTTC.

This clonotype appeared many times. Being off target in a library aimed at alpha chains, this beta chain has a size of little meaning. This sequence joins TRBV30 and TRBJ1-2; 9 positions match TRBD1. CDR1 and CDR2 from the germline V gene are GTSNPN and SVGIG (reference sequence). The CDR3 has 13 residues. Germline trimming cut 2 bases from V and 4 bases from J; bases unmatched to any gene: 2. The CDR3 nucleotides are TGTGCCTGGAGTACGGACAGGGGCTATGGCTACACCTTC. It translates to CAWSTDRGYGYTF.

By frequency in the sample, this clonotype is medium-sized (0.01 to 0.1%). Being off target in a library aimed at alpha chains, this beta chain has a size of little meaning. This rearrangement joins TRBV27 to TRBJ2-3; D ambiguous. CDR3 length: 13 residues. Trimming pared 7 bases from V and 2 bases from J, leaving 10 bases between. CDR1 is MNHEY, CDR2 SMNVEV, per germline (reference sequence). DNA for the CDR3: TGTGCCAGCATCGCTCCTAACACAGATACGCAGTATTTT. As protein: CASIAPNTDTQYF.

This clonotype was observed at least ten times. Because the library targeted alpha chains, this beta chain is an off-target read whose size means little. The V call is TRBV20-1, the J call TRBJ2-7; 10 nucleotides align to TRBD1. CDR1 and CDR2 from the germline V gene are DFQATT and SNEGSKA (reference sequence). This CDR3 comprises 13 residues. Losses at the gene ends were 6 bases for V and 7 bases for J; bases not matched to a gene: 9. DNA of the CDR3: TGCAGTGCCACCAGACAGGGGGCGCGTGAGCAGTACTTC. Amino acid sequence: CSATRQGAREQYF.

This clonotype was detected ten times or more. This beta chain turned up in a library designed for alpha chains; as an off-target read, its abundance says little. This sequence joins TRBV4-1 and TRBJ1-5, with 8 bases fitting TRBD1. CDR1 is MGHRA and CDR2 is YSYEKL in the germline V gene. V was clipped by 6 bases and J by 2 bases; unmatched bases: 6. The CDR3 is 15 residues long. The CDR3 protein is CASRQTGEGNQPQHF. CDR3 in DNA: TGCGCCAGCAGACAGACAGGGGAGGGCAATCAGCCCCAGCATTTT.

This clonotype is labeled as medium-sized. Since it is a stray read in a library aimed at alpha chains, this beta chain has a size that is not meaningful. The V and J genes are TRBV3-1 and TRBJ2-7, with 13 bases lining up with TRBD2. The germline V gene has CDR1 LGHDT and CDR2 YNNKEL (reference sequence). J lost 3 bases, V lost 2 bases, and 7 bases had no gene match. This CDR3 region has 17 residues. The CDR3 sequence is CASSQRIGLAGVYEQYF. For the CDR3, the DNA is TGTGCCAGCAGCCAAAGAATTGGACTAGCGGGAGTCTACGAGCAGTACTTC.

Ten or more counts support this clonotype. Within a library made for alpha chains, this beta chain is off target, and its count is uninformative. The rearrangement uses TRBV14 and TRBJ1-2, with D uncertain. Trimming removed 0 bases from V and 5 bases from J, with 10 bases in between. Germline V gene lookup returns CDR1 SGHDN and CDR2 FVKESK. This CDR3 spans 14 amino acids. The CDR3 DNA reads as TGTGCCAGCAGCCAAGAAGGGCCAGTGTATGGCTACACCTTC. Translation: CASSQEGPVYGYTF.

In this sample, this clonotype turned up many times. Within a library made for alpha chains, this beta chain is off target, and its count is uninformative. V gene TRBV5-1 combines with J gene TRBJ2-1, with 7 positions matching TRBD2. V shed 4 bases and J 4 bases; nucleotides not matched to a gene: 5. This CDR3 is built from 14 residues. From germline, CDR1 is SGHRS and CDR2 YFSETQ. The CDR3 reads CASSPGTNYNEQFF. DNA for the CDR3: TGCGCCAGCAGCCCGGGGACTAATTACAATGAGCAGTTCTTC.

This clonotype was detected ten times or more. This beta chain was picked up by a library intended for alpha chains and is off target, so its count carries little meaning. The chain links TRBV28 to TRBJ1-5, with D unclear. Trimming stripped 3 bases from V and 5 bases from J, with 8 bases between. The germline gives CDR1 MDHEN, CDR2 SYDVKM. The CDR3 is 13 amino acids. CDR3 coding DNA: TGTGCCAGCAGTTTTTTTCTGGATCAGCCCCAGCATTTT. Encoded protein: CASSFFLDQPQHF.

By share of the sample, this clonotype is medium-sized. Because the library targeted alpha chains, this beta chain is an off-target read whose size means little. The chain has TRBV20-1 and TRBJ1-1; D is perhaps TRBD1 (5 bases). V gave up 6 bases and J gave up 7 bases, with 18 bases separating them. Germline CDR1 DFQATT, CDR2 SNEGSKA (reference sequence). This CDR3 comprises 13 residues. This chain's CDR3 is CSARRQGWSEAFF. CDR3 DNA: TGCAGTGCCCGTCGCCAGGGATGGAGTGAAGCTTTCTTT.

As to this clonotype: As an off-target read in a library built for alpha chains, this beta chain has a frequency of little significance. V is TRBV7-2 and J is TRBJ2-5; D may match TRBD1 or TRBD2 (5 bases each). The germline CDR1 and CDR2 sequences are SGHTA and FQGNSA. The ends were cut back, 0 bases at V and 4 bases at J, with 9 bases in the middle. The CDR3 length is 14 residues. For the CDR3, the DNA is TGTGCCAGCAGCTTAGCGGCAGGGAGAGAGACCCAGTACTTC. Its protein product is CASSLAAGRETQYF. Full variable domain (missing parts from reference TRBV7-2 and TRBJ2-5): GAGVSQSPSNKVTEKGKDVELRCDPISGHTALYWYRQSLGQGLEFLIYFQGNSAPDKSGLPSDRFSAERTGGSVSTLTIQRTQQEDSAVYLCASSLAAGRETQYFGPGTRLLVL.

This clonotype was counted many times. This beta chain slipped into a library made for alpha chains as a stray read, so its size is not meaningful. V is TRBV14 and J is TRBJ2-7; perhaps TRBD1 as D (5 bases). Germline CDR1 SGHDN, CDR2 FVKESK. This CDR3 contains 16 residues. The V end lost 5 bases, the J end lost 0 bases, and 17 bases lay between the germline ends. The CDR3 DNA follows: TGTGCCAGCAGCTCAGTAGGGGTTTGGAGCTCCTACGAGCAGTACTTC. Translating it yields CASSSVGVWSSYEQYF.

On this clonotype: Because the library targeted alpha chains, this beta chain is an off-target read whose size means little. In DNA form, the CDR3 reads TGCAGCGTTGAAGACGGAGCGGGAGGATCCGAGCAGTACTTC. Translation gives CSVEDGAGGSEQYF. The chain is built from TRBV29-1 and TRBJ2-7; 9 bases match TRBD2. J lost 6 bases, V lost 0 bases, and 6 bases had no gene match. The CDR3 sequence is 14 residues long. Germline loops: CDR1 SQVTM, CDR2 ANQGSEA.

This clonotype came up many times. With the library built for alpha chains, this beta chain is off target and its frequency is not meaningful. J is TRBJ2-5 and V is TRBV20-1, with 7 bases fitting TRBD2. CDR1 is DFQATT, CDR2 SNEGSKA, per germline (reference sequence). Losses at the gene ends were 7 bases for V and 0 bases for J; bases not matched to a gene: 5. The CDR3 is 13 residues long. CDR3 sequence (DNA): TGCAGTGTAACCGGGACTAACCAAGAGACCCAGTACTTC. Translated: CSVTGTNQETQYF.

This clonotype is categorized as medium-sized. With the library built for alpha chains, this beta chain is off target and its frequency is not meaningful. This chain uses TRBV7-9 with TRBJ2-7, with TRBD1 matching 8 bases. V shed 5 bases and J 0 bases; nucleotides not matched to a gene: 6. Germline V gene sequence: CDR1 SEHNR, CDR2 FQNEAQ (reference sequence). The CDR3 is 15 residues long. Here the CDR3 reads CASSRQGRPSYEQYF. The CDR3, as DNA: TGTGCCAGCAGCCGACAGGGGAGGCCCTCCTACGAGCAGTACTTC.

The table lists this clonotype with a few counts. The library was designed around alpha chains, so this beta chain is a stray read whose abundance carries little weight. The gene calls are TRBV29-1 and TRBJ2-7; 10 nucleotides agree with TRBD1. The V gene's germline CDR1 is SQVTM and CDR2 ANQGSEA. V gave up 6 bases and J gave up 2 bases; unmatched junction bases: 4. CDR3 length equals 13 residues. The CDR3 DNA is TGCAGCGTCGCGGGGACAGGGGCCTACGAGCAGTACTTC. Its translation is CSVAGTGAYEQYF.

This clonotype counts as medium-sized. This beta chain came through as a stray read in a library set up for alpha chains, and its size says little. The rearrangement joins TRBV27 to TRBJ2-7; 7 bases are a match to TRBD1. Germline V gives CDR1 MNHEY, CDR2 SMNVEV (reference sequence). The trim removed 7 bases at V and 7 bases at J, leaving 4 bases unmatched. The CDR3 is 11 residues long. CDR3 nucleotide sequence: TGTGCCAGCATGAAGGACAGGGAGCAGTACTTC. Its translation is CASMKDREQYF.

This clonotype was observed at least ten times. The size of this beta chain means little, since it is a stray read in a library made for alpha chains. The J gene is TRBJ1-2, the V gene TRBV6-1; 7 nucleotides align to TRBD1. The CDR3 is made up of 14 amino acids. CDR1 and CDR2 (germline): MNHNS, SASEGT. With V trimmed by 0 bases and J by 5 bases, 3 bases remained unmatched. The CDR3 bases are TGTGCCAGCAGTGAAGCGACAGGGCCTTATGGCTACACCTTC. As protein: CASSEATGPYGYTF.

As regards this clonotype: This beta chain is a stray read from a library made for alpha chains; its abundance is not meaningful. This chain links TRBV7-8 with TRBJ2-1; TRBD2 matches at 9 bases. Per germline, CDR1 SGHVS and CDR2 FQNEAQ. The CDR3 runs to 17 residues. The CDR3 is CESSLRLSGSSYNEQFF. CDR3 in DNA: TGTGAAAGCAGCTTACGCCTTAGCGGGAGCTCCTACAATGAGCAGTTCTTC.

This clonotype was recorded at least ten times. This beta chain lies outside the target of a library built for alpha chains; its clone size means little. Here the CDR3 reads CASQYRRQTGSWNYGYTF. The DNA for the CDR3 is TGTGCCAGCCAATATCGTAGACAGACTGGTAGTTGGAACTATGGCTACACCTTC. This rearrangement joins TRBV12-3 or TRBV12-4 to TRBJ1-2, with D perhaps TRBD1 (5 bases). This CDR3 contains 18 residues. Trimming shortened V by 8 bases and J by 2 bases, and 27 bases separated the two germline ends.

By frequency in the sample, this clonotype is medium-sized. This beta chain is off target for a library built for alpha chains, so its abundance means little. The chain employs TRBV11-2 and TRBJ2-3, with D possibly being TRBD1 (5 bases). CDR1 and CDR2 from the germline V gene are SGHAT and FQNNGV. V was clipped by 5 bases and J by 4 bases, with 22 bases between them. The CDR3 is 17 amino acids. The CDR3 coding sequence is TGTGCCAGCAGCGCATACCTCCAGGGCACTGCTCCAGATACGCAGTATTTT. Translating it yields CASSAYLQGTAPDTQYF. The full variable domain, in which reference TRBV11-2 and TRBJ2-3 provide the parts outside the CDR3, is EAGVAQSPRYKIIEKRQSVAFWCNPISGHATLYWYQQILGQGPKLLIQFQNNGVVDDSQLPKDRFSAERLKGVDSTLKIQPAKLEDSAVYLCASSAYLQGTAPDTQYFGPGTRLTVL.

In the case of this clonotype: At one of its ends the junction is not consistent with the germline gene, which may arise from a read error. This beta chain was picked up by a library intended for alpha chains and is off target, so its count carries little meaning. V usage is TRBV11-2 and J usage is TRBJ2-5; 8 nucleotides match TRBD2. Germline-derived CDR1 and CDR2 are SGHAT and FQNNGV. The CDR3 extends over 16 amino acids. CDR3 nucleotides: TGCGCCAGCAGCCTGCAACTGGGACTAGTATTGGAGACCCAGTACTTC. Translated: CASSLQLGLVLETQYF.

This clonotype ranks as medium-sized. The library was designed around alpha chains, so this beta chain is a stray read whose abundance carries little weight. The CDR3: CAISPSRQSYEQYF. The CDR3 DNA sequence: TGTGCCATCAGTCCCTCGCGACAGTCCTACGAGCAGTACTTC. The chain is built from TRBV10-3 and TRBJ2-7, with a weak D call TRBD1 (5 bases). The CDR3 totals 14 residues. Looked up from germline, CDR1 is ENHRY and CDR2 is SYGVKD. With 5 bases removed from V and 1 base from J, the gap between germline ends came to 12 bases.

By sample share, this clonotype is medium-sized. Since it is a stray read in a library aimed at alpha chains, this beta chain has a size that is not meaningful. This chain links TRBV19 with TRBJ1-4, with 9 bases identical to TRBD1. This CDR3 is built from 14 residues. Germline CDR1 LNHDA, CDR2 SQIVND (reference sequence). J was trimmed by 9 bases and V by 4 bases; bases with no gene match: 6. The CDR3 is CASSTGQGKQKLFF. The CDR3 nucleotides read TGTGCCAGTAGTACCGGACAGGGGAAGCAAAAACTGTTTTTT. The variable domain in full, with the rest retrieved from reference TRBV19 and TRBJ1-4, is DGGITQSPKYLFRKEGQNVTLSCEQNLNHDAMYWYRQDPGQGLRLIYYSQIVNDFQKGDIAEGYSVSREKKESFPLTVTSAQKNPTAFYLCASSTGQGKQKLFFGSGTQLSVL.

This clonotype was recorded many times. The library was prepared for alpha chains; this beta chain is a stray read, so its frequency means little. The V gene is TRBV5-1, the J gene TRBJ2-7; a weak D match, TRBD1 (5 bases). Trimming took 1 base from V and 3 from J, leaving 11 bases between them. Germline CDR1 reads SGHRS; CDR2 reads YFSETQ. This CDR3 comprises 14 residues. The CDR3 here is CASSLSGKDYEQYF. In DNA form, the CDR3 reads TGCGCCAGCAGCTTGTCAGGGAAGGACTACGAGCAGTACTTC.